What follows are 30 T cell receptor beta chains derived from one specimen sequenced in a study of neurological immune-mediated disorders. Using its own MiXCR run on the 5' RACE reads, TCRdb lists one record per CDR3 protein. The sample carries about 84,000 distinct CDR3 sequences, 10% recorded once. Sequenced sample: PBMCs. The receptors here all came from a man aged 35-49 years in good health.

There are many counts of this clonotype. The DNA for the CDR3 is TGTGCCAGCAGCGGAGCGGGGGGTGCGACCGATACGCAGTATTTT. It specifies CASSGAGGATDTQYF. This sequence joins TRBV25-1 and TRBJ2-3; 9 positions match TRBD2. The V gene's germline CDR1 is MGHDK and CDR2 SYGVNS. The J segment lost 6 bases and the V segment lost 6 bases, leaving 10 bases of the junction unmatched. There are 15 residues in the CDR3. Complete variable domain (other parts from reference TRBV25-1 and TRBJ2-3): EADIYQTPRYLVIGTGKKITLECSQTMGHDKMYWYQQDPGMELHLIHYSYGVNSTEKGDLSSESTVSRIRTEHFPLTLESARPSHTSQYLCASSGAGGATDTQYFGPGTRLTVL.

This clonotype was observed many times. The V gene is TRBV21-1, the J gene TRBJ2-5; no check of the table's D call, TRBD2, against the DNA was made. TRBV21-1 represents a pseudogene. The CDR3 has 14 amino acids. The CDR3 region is CALYPTGPRETQYF. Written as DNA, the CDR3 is TGTGCCCTCTACCCGACCGGCCCCCGAGAGACCCAGTACTTC.

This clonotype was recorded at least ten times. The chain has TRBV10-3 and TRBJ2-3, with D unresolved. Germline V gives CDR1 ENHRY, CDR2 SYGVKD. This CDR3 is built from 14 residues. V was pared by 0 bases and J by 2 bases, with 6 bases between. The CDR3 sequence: CAISESTDTDTQYF. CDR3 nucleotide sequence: TGTGCCATCAGTGAGTCGACGGACACAGATACGCAGTATTTT.

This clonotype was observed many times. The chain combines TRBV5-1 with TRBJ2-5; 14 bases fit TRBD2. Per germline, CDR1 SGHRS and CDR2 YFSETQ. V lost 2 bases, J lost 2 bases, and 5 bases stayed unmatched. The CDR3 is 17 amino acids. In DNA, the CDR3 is TGCGCCAGCAGCTTTGGGACTAGCGGGGGACCTCAAGAGACCCAGTACTTC. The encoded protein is CASSFGTSGGPQETQYF.

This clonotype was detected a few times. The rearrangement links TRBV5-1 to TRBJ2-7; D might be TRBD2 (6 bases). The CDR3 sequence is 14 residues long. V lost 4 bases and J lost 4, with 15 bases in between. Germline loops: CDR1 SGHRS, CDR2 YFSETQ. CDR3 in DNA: TGCGCCAGCAGCGAACCGGGACTTGGGTACGAGCAGTACTTC. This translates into CASSEPGLGYEQYF.

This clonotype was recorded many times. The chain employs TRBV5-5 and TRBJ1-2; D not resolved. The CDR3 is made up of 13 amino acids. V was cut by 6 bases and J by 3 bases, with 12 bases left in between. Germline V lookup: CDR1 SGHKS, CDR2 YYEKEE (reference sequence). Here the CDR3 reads CASMGSRDYGYTF. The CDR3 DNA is TGTGCCAGCATGGGCAGCCGAGACTATGGCTACACCTTC. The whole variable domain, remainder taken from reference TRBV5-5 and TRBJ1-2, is DAGVTQSPTHLIKTRGQQVTLRCSPISGHKSVSWYQQVLGQGPQFIFQYYEKEERGRGNFPDRFSARQFPNYSSELNVNALLLGDSALYLCASMGSRDYGYTFGSGTRLTVV.

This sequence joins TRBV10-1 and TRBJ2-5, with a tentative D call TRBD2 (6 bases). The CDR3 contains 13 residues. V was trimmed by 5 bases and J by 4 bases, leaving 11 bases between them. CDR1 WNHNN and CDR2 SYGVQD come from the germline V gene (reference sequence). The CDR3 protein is CASSTGAGETQYF. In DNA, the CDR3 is TGCGCCAGCAGTACGGGAGCTGGAGAGACCCAGTACTTC.

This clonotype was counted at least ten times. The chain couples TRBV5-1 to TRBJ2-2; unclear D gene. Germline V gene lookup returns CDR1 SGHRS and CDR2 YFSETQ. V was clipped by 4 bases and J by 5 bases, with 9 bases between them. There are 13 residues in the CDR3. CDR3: CASSLELTGELFF. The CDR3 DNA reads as TGCGCCAGCAGCCTCGAATTAACCGGGGAGCTGTTTTTT.

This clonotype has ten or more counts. CDR3 sequence: CASSDRRSGANVLTF. The CDR3 nucleotides are TGTGCCAGCAGCGACAGAAGATCTGGGGCCAACGTCCTGACTTTC. The chain links TRBV6-2 or TRBV6-3 to TRBJ2-6, with D possibly TRBD1 on 5 matching bases. Germline CDR1 and CDR2: MNHEY and SVGEGT. There are 15 residues in the CDR3. Trimming pared 6 bases from V and 1 base from J, leaving 10 bases between.

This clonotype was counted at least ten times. The CDR3, as DNA: TGTGCCAGCATCCTCCTTTGGCGGGCCACCGGAGAGACCCAGTACTTC. It encodes CASILLWRATGETQYF. This rearrangement joins TRBV5-4 to TRBJ2-5, with a weak D call TRBD2 (5 bases). Germline V gene lookup returns CDR1 SGHNT and CDR2 YYREEE (reference sequence). V lost 6 bases and J lost 4, with 22 bases in between. The CDR3 contains 16 residues.

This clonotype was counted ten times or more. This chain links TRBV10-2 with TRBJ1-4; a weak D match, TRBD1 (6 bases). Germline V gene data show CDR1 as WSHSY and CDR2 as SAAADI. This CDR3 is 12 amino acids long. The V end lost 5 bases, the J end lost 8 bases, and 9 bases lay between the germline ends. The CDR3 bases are TGCGCCAGCAGTTCAGGGGTCGAAAAACTGTTTTTT. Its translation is CASSSGVEKLFF.

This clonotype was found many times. CDR3 in amino acids: CASGLVHRLSGNTIYF. CDR3 in DNA: TGTGCTAGTGGTTTGGTACACAGGCTCTCTGGAAACACCATATATTTT. V is TRBV12-5 and J is TRBJ1-3; D is possibly TRBD1 (5 bases). The germline V gene encodes CDR1 LGHNT and CDR2 FRNRAP. There are 16 residues in the CDR3. Deletions cut 0 bases from V and 0 bases from J, with 9 bases between. Full variable domain (outside the CDR3, taken from reference TRBV12-5 and TRBJ1-3): DARVTQTPRHKVTEMGQEVTMRCQPILGHNTVFWYRQTMMQGLELLAYFRNRAPLDDSGMPKDRFSAEMPDATLATLKIQPSEPRDSAVYFCASGLVHRLSGNTIYFGEGSWLTVV.

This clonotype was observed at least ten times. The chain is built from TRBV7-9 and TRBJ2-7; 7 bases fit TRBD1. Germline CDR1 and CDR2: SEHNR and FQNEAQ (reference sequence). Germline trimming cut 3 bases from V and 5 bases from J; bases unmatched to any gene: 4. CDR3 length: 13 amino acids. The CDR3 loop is CASSFTGANEQYF. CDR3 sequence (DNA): TGTGCCAGCAGCTTCACAGGGGCCAACGAGCAGTACTTC.

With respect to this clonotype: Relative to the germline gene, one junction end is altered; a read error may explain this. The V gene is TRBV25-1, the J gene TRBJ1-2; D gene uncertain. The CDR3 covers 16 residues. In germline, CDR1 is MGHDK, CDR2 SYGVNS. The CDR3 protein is CSSIEAAGRQVGGYTF. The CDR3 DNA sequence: TGTTCCAGCATTGAAGCGGCAGGACGCCAAGTTGGGGGCTACACCTTC.

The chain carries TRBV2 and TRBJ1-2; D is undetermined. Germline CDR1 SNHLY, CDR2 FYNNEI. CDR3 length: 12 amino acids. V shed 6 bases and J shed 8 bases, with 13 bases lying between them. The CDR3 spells CASSADGRGYTF. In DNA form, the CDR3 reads TGTGCCAGCAGCGCCGACGGTCGCGGCTACACCTTC.

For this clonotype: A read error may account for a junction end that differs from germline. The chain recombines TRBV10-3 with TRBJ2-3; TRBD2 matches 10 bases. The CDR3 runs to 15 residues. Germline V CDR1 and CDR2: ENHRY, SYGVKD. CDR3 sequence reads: CATSGTSDYTVLGPF. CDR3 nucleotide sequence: TGTGCCACGTCCGGGACTAGCGACTACACTGTCCTCGGGCCTTTT.

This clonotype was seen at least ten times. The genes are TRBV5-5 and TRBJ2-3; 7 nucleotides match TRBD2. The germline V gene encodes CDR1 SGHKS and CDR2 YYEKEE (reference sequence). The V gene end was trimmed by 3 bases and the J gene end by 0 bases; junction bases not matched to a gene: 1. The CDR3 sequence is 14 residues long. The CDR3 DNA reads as TGTGCCAGCAGCTCTAGCGGAAGCACAGATACGCAGTATTTT. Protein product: CASSSSGSTDTQYF.

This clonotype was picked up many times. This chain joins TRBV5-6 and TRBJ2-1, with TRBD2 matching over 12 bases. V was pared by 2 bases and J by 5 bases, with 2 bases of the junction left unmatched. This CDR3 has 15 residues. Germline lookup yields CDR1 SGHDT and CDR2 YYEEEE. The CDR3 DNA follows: TGTGCCAGCAGCTTTGGACTAGCGGGGCACAATGAGCAGTTCTTC. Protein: CASSFGLAGHNEQFF. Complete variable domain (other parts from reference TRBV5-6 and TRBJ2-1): DAGVTQSPTHLIKTRGQQVTLRCSPKSGHDTVSWYQQALGQGPQFIFQYYEEEERQRGNFPDRFSGHQFPNYSSELNVNALLLGDSALYLCASSFGLAGHNEQFFGPGTRLTVL.

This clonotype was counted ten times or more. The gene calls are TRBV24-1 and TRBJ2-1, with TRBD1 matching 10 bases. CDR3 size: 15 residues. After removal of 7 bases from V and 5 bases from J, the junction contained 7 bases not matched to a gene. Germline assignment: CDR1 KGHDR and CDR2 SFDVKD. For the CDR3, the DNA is TGTGCCACCAGCGCTACCGGGACAGGGGACAATGAGCAGTTCTTC. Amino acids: CATSATGTGDNEQFF.

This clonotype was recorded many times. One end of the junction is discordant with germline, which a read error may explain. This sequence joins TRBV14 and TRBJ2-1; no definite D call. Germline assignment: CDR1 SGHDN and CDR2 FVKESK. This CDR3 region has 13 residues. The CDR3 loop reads CASSQDPYTEQFF. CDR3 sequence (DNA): TGTGCCAGCAGCCAAGACCCATACACTGAGCAGTTCTTC.

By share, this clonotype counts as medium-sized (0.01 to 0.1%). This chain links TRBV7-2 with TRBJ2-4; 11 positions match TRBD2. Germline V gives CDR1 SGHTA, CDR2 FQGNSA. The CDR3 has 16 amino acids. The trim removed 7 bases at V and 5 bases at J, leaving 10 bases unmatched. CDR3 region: CASTVSGGAGQNIQYF. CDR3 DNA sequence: TGTGCCAGCACGGTTAGCGGGGGGGCCGGGCAAAACATTCAGTACTTC.

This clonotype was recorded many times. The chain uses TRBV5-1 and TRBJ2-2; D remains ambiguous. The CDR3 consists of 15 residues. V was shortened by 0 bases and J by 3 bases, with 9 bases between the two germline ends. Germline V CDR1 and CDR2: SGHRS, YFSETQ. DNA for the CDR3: TGCGCCAGCAGCTTGGGGTCCACTTACACCGGGGAGCTGTTTTTT. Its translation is CASSLGSTYTGELFF.

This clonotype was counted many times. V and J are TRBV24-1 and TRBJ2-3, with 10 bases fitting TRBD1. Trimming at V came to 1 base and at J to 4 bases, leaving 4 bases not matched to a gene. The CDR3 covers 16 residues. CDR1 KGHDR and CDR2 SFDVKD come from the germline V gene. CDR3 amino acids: CATSDFWDRGPDTQYF. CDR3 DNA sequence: TGTGCCACCAGTGATTTTTGGGACAGGGGTCCAGATACGCAGTATTTT.

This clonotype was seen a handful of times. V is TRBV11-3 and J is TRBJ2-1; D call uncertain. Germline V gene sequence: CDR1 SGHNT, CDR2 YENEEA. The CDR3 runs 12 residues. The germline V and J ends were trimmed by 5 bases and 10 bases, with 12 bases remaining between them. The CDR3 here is CASSRFPWEQFF. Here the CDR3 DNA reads TGTGCCAGCAGCCGATTCCCCTGGGAGCAGTTCTTC.

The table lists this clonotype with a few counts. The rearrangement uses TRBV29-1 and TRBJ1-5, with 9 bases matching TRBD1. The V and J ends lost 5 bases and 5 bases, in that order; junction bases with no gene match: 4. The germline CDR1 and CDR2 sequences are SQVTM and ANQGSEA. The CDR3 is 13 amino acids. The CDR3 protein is CSVRQGGHQPQHF. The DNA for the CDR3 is TGCAGCGTTAGACAGGGGGGCCATCAGCCCCAGCATTTT. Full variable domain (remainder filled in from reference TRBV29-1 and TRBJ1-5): SAVISQKPSRDICQRGTSLTIQCQVDSQVTMMFWYRQQPGQSLTLIATANQGSEATYESGFVIDKFPISRPNLTFSTLTVSNMSPEDSSIYLCSVRQGGHQPQHFGDGTRLSIL.

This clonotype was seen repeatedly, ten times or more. CDR3 amino acids: CASNPGQEESYEQYF. The DNA of the CDR3 is TGCGCCAGCAACCCCGGCCAGGAGGAGTCCTACGAGCAGTACTTC. V usage is TRBV5-1 and J usage is TRBJ2-7; maybe TRBD2 (5 bases). The CDR3 consists of 15 residues. The V end lost 6 bases, the J end lost 1 base, and 17 bases lay between the germline ends. Germline V lookup: CDR1 SGHRS, CDR2 YFSETQ.

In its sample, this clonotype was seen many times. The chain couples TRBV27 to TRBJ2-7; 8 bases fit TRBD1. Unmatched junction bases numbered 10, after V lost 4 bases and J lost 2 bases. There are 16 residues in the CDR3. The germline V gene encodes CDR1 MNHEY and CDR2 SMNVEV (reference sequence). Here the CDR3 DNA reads TGTGCCAGCAGTTCCGGCATCGGACAGGGACCCTACGAGCAGTACTTC. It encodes CASSSGIGQGPYEQYF.

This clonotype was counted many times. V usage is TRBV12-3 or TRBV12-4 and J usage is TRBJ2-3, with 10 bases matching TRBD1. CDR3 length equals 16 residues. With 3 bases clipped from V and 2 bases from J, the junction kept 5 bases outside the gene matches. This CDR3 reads CASSLGQGRPTDTQYF. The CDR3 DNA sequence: TGTGCCAGCAGTTTGGGACAGGGGCGCCCCACAGATACGCAGTATTTT.

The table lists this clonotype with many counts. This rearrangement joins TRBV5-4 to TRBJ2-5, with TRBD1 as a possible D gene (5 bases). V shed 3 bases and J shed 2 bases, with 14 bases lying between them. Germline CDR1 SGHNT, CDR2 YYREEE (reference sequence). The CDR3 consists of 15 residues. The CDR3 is CASSWGSQGQETQYF. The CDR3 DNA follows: TGTGCCAGCAGCTGGGGCTCCCAAGGGCAAGAGACCCAGTACTTC.

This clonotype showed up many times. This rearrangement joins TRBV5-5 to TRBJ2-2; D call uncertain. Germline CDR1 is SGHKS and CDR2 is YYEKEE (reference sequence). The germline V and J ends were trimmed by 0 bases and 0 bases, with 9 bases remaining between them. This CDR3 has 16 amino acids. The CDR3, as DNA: TGTGCCAGCAGCTTGGGTCCGGCTCCGAACACCGGGGAGCTGTTTTTT. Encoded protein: CASSLGPAPNTGELFF.